The T cell receptor (beta chain) described here comes from a study of cytomegalovirus exposure and HLA in healthy donors. General study findings and limits: In a later analysis, TCR beta V- and J-gene trimming was associated with a missense DCLRE1C variant. Equally common other TCR beta chains were less clonally expanded than HLA-associated ones, a later analysis found. It has been reported that TCR beta sequences accurately predicted the HLA-A and HLA-B alleles of most subjects.

The CDR3 length is 14 residues. The germline V gene encodes CDR1 ENHRY and CDR2 SYGVKD. V lost 7 bases, J lost 7 bases, and 7 bases stayed unmatched. PCR primers comprised 60 Vbeta and 13 Jbeta primers. The protocol was immunoSEQ multiplex PCR, while the TCRdb copy is restricted to in-frame clones and leaves out a portion. The sample lists about 120,000 clones; 75% to 80% were seen once. On this clone: Its antigen remains unidentified.

This clonotype was sampled from a woman aged 40-49 years in good health and CMV-seropositive. This chain joins TRBV10-3 and TRBJ1-2; the match to TRBD1 covers 12 bases. Sequenced: PBMCs. In nucleotides, the CDR3 is TGTGCCATCAAGTCGGGACAGGGGGCCGGTGGCTACACCTTC. Amino acid sequence: CAIKSGQGAGGYTF.